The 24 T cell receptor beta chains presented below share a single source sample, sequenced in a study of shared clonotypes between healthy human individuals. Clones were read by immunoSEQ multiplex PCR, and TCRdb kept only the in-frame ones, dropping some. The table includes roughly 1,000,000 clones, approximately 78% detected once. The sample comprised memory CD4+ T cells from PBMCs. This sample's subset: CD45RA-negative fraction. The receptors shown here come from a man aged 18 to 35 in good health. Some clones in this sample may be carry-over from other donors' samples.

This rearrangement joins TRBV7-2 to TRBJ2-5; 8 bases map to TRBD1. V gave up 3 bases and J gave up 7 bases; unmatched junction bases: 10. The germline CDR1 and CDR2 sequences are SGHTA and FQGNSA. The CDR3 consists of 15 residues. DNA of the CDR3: TGTGCCAGCAGCTTCGCAGGGGGCGAGGTCGGGACCCAGTACTTC. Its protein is CASSFAGGEVGTQYF.

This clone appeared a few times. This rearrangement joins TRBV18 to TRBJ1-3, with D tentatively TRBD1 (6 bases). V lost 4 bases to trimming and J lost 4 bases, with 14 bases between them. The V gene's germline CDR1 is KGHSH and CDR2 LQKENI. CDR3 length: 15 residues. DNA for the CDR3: TGTGCCAGCTCACTCGGACGACAGGACGGAAACACCATATATTTT. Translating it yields CASSLGRQDGNTIYF.

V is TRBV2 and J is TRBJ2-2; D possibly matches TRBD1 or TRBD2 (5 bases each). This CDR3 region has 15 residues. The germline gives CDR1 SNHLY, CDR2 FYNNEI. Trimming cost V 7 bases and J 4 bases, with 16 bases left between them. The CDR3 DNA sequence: TGTGCCAGCATTTACGGGGCGACGGCCACCGGGGAGCTGTTTTTT. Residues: CASIYGATATGELFF.

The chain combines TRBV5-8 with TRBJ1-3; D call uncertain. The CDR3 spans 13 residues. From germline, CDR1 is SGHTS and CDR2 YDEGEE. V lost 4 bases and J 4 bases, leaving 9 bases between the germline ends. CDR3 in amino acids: CASSRESGNTIYF. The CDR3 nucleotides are TGTGCCAGCAGCCGCGAGAGCGGAAACACCATATATTTT.

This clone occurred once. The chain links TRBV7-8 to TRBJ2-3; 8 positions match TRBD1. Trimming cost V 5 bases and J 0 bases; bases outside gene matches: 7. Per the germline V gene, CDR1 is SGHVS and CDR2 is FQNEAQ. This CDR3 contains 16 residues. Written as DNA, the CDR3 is TGTGCCAGCAGCGACGGGGACAGGAGAAGCACAGATACGCAGTATTTT. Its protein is CASSDGDRRSTDTQYF. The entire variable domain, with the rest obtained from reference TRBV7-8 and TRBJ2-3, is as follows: GAGVSQSPRYKVAKRGQDVALRCDPISGHVSLFWYQQALGQGPEFLTYFQNEAQLDKSGLPSDRFFAERPEGSVSTLKIQRTQQEDSAVYLCASSDGDRRSTDTQYFGPGTRLTVL.

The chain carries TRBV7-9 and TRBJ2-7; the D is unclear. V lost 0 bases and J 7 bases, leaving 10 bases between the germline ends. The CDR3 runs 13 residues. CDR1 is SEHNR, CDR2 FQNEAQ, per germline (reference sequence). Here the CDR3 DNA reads TGTGCCAGCAGCTTAGCCTCTTTTGGAGAGCAGTACTTC. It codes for CASSLASFGEQYF. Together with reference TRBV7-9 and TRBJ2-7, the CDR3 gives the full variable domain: DTGVSQNPRHKITKRGQNVTFRCDPISEHNRLYWYRQTLGQGPEFLTYFQNEAQLEKSRLLSDRFSAERPKGSFSTLEIQRTEQGDSAMYLCASSLASFGEQYFGPGTRLTVT.

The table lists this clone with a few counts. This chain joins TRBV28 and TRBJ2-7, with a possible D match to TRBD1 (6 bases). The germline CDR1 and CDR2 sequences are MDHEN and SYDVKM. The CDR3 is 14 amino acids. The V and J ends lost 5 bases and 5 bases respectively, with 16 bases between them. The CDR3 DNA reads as TGTGCCAGCAGTCTCACTACAGGGATCGACGAGCAGTACTTC. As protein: CASSLTTGIDEQYF.

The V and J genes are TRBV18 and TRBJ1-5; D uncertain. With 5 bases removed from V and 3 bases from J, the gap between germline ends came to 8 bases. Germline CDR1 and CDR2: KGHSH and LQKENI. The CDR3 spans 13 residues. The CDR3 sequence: CASSSDLNQPQHF. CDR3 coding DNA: TGTGCCAGCTCATCGGACCTCAATCAGCCCCAGCATTTT.

CDR3 in amino acids: CASRPGTSGGTYEQYF. The DNA for the CDR3 is TGTGCCAGCAGACCCGGGACTAGCGGGGGGACCTACGAGCAGTACTTC. This chain connects TRBV28 to TRBJ2-5; 15 bases match TRBD2. Gene TRBJ2-7 matches the end of the DNA better, so the J call may be wrong. Germline loops: CDR1 MDHEN, CDR2 SYDVKM. There are 16 residues in the CDR3.

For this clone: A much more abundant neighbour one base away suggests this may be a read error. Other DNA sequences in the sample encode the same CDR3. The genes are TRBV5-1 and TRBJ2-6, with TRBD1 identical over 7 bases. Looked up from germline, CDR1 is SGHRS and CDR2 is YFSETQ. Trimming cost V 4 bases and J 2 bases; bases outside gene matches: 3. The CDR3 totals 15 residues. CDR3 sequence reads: CASSPGTAGANVLTF. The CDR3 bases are TGCGCCAGCAGCCCCGGGACAGCTGGGGCCAACGTCCTGACTTTC.

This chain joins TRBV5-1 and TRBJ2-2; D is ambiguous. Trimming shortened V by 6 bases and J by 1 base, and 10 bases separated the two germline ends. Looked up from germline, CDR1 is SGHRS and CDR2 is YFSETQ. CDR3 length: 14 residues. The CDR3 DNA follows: TGCGCCAGCAAGGCGGCAGAGAACACCGGGGAGCTGTTTTTT. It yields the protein CASKAAENTGELFF.

The CDR3 loop is CASSPRRSLTDTQYF. The DNA of the CDR3 is TGTGCCAGCAGCCCCCGCCGGAGCTTAACAGATACGCAGTATTTT. This chain connects TRBV5-4 to TRBJ2-3; D gene unclear. V was shortened by 4 bases and J by 3 bases, with 15 bases between the two germline ends. CDR3 length: 15 amino acids. Germline assignment: CDR1 SGHNT and CDR2 YYREEE (reference sequence).

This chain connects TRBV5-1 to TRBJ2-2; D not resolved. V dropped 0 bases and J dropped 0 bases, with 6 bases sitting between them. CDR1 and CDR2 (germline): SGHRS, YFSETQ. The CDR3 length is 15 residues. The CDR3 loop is CASSLAEPNTGELFF. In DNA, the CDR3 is TGCGCCAGCAGCTTGGCGGAGCCGAACACCGGGGAGCTGTTTTTT.

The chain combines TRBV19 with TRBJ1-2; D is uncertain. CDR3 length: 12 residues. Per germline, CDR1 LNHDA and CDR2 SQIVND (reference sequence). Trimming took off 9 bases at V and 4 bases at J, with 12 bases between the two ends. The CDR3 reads CASNNLAYGYTF. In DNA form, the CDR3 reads TGTGCCAGCAACAATCTGGCCTATGGCTACACCTTC.

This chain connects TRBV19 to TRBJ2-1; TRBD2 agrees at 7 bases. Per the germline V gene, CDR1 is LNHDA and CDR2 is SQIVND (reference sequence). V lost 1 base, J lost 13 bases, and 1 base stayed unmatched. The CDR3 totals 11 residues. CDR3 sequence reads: CASSIGGGQFF. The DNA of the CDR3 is TGTGCCAGTAGTATAGGGGGGGGACAGTTCTTC.

CDR3 nucleotides: TGCGCCAGCAGTGAGGACAGGGGGCGAACAGATACGCAGTATTTT. It codes for CASSEDRGRTDTQYF. The J gene is TRBJ2-3, the V gene TRBV10-1; TRBD1 aligns across 10 bases. This CDR3 contains 15 residues. V lost 2 bases to trimming and J lost 3 bases; unmatched junction nucleotides: 2. CDR1 is WNHNN and CDR2 is SYGVQD in the germline V gene (reference sequence).

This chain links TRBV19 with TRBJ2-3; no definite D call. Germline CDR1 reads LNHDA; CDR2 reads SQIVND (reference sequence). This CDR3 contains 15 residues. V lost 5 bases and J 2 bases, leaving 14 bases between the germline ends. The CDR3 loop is CASSPRLVTTDTQYF. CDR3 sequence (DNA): TGTGCCAGTAGTCCCAGATTAGTCACCACAGATACGCAGTATTTT.

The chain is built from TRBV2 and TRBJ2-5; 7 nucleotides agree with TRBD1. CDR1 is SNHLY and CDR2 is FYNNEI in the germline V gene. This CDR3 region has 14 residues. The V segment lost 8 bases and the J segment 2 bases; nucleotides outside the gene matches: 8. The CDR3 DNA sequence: TGTGCCAGCGGCATGACAGGGCATCAAGAGACCCAGTACTTC. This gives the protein CASGMTGHQETQYF.

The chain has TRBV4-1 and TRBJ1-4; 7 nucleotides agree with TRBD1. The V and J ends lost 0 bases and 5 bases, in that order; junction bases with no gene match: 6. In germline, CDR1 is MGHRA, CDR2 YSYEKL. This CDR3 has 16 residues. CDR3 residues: CASSQDLTGKNEKLFF. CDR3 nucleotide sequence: TGCGCCAGCAGCCAAGATCTGACAGGGAAAAATGAAAAACTGTTTTTT.

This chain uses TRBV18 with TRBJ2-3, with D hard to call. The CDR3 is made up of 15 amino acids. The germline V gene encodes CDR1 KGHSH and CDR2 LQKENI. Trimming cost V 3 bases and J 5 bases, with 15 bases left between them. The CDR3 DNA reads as TGTGCCAGCTCACCGACTCTCAATCTGGGAGATACGCAGTATTTT. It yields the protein CASSPTLNLGDTQYF.

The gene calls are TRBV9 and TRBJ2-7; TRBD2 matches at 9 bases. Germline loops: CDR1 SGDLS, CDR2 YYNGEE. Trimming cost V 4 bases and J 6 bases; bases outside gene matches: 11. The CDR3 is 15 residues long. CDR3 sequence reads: CASSPGLARATEQYF. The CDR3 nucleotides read TGTGCCAGCAGCCCCGGACTAGCGAGAGCTACCGAGCAGTACTTC.

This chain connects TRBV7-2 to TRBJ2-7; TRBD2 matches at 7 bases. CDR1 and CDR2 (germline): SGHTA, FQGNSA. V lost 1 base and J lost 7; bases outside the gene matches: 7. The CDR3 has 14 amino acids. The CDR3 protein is CASSLVGGGQEQYF. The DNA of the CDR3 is TGTGCCAGCAGCTTAGTGGGGGGAGGGCAAGAGCAGTACTTC.

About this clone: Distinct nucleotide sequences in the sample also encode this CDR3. The CDR3 sequence is CASRGPGDEQYF. DNA of the CDR3: TGTGCCAGCAGAGGACCCGGGGACGAGCAGTACTTC. The genes are TRBV28 and TRBJ2-7, with a possible D match to TRBD2 (5 bases). The CDR3 length is 12 residues. Germline CDR1 and CDR2: MDHEN and SYDVKM. V was trimmed by 6 bases and J by 5 bases, leaving 11 bases between them.

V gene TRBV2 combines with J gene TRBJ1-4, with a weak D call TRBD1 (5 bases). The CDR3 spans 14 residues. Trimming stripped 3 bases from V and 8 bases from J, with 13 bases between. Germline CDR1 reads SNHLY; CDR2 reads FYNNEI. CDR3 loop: CASSDVGAREKLFF. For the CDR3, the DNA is TGTGCCAGCAGTGATGTCGGGGCGAGAGAAAAACTGTTTTTT. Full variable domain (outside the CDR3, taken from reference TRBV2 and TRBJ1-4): EPEVTQTPSHQVTQMGQEVILRCVPISNHLYFYWYRQILGQKVEFLVSFYNNEISEKSEIFDDQFSVERPDGSNFTLKIRSTKLEDSAMYFCASSDVGAREKLFFGSGTQLSVL.